This T cell receptor (beta chain) was identified during a study of OX40 agonist ivuxolimab in advanced cancers. On the study more broadly: Partial responses were observed in three patients, of whom one had hepatocellular carcinoma and two had cutaneous melanoma. Overall study results and limits: Blood T cells, both CD4+ and CD8+, expanded clonally by week 6 at 0.1 to 3.0 mg/kg. Expanded clones belonging to CD8+ T cells outnumbered, on average, those of CD4+.

The table came from immunoSEQ multiplex PCR; TCRdb's copy has only in-frame clones and leaves some out. This repertoire shows about 77,000 clones, about 92% found once; its top ten account for more than 4.5%. Sampled blood was obtained at baseline, cycle 4 day 1, and cycle 7 day 1. V gave up 0 bases and J gave up 3 bases, with 10 bases separating them. The V gene's germline CDR1 is SGHRS and CDR2 YFSETQ. CDR3 size: 14 residues. Notes on this clone: No antigen is known for it.

The sequencing here drew on CD4+ or CD8+ T cells sorted from blood, taken in a trial of the OX40 agonist ivuxolimab. The source of this sequence is an adult with an advanced solid tumor such as melanoma, head and neck, liver or kidney cancer. The chain recombines TRBV5-1 with TRBJ2-7; D is possibly TRBD1 (5 bases). The CDR3 reads CASSLEQAVYEQYF. CDR3 bases: TGCGCCAGCAGCTTGGAACAGGCGGTCTACGAGCAGTACTTC.